These 21 T cell receptor beta chains were sequenced from one sample in a study of cytomegalovirus exposure and HLA in healthy donors. The PCR used 60 Vbeta and 13 Jbeta primers. This table comes from immunoSEQ multiplex PCR, and its TCRdb copy is limited to in-frame clones, with some not included. The listing records 100,000 to 150,000 clones. Sequenced input: PBMCs. The source is a young man in good health and CMV-seronegative.

The V gene is TRBV7-2, the J gene TRBJ1-2; tentative D call: TRBD1 (6 bases). There are 14 residues in the CDR3. Germline V gene lookup returns CDR1 SGHTA and CDR2 FQGNSA. The V gene lost 5 bases and the J gene lost 0 bases, with 10 bases spanning the gap. In nucleotides, the CDR3 is TGTGCCAGCAGCCCCTACAGGGCTAACTATGGCTACACCTTC. Translated, it gives CASSPYRANYGYTF.

This chain joins TRBV4-3 and TRBJ2-2; 11 positions agree with TRBD2. The CDR3 extends over 16 amino acids. After removal of 1 base from V and 4 bases from J, the junction contained 2 bases not matched to a gene. Germline V gene data show CDR1 as LGHNA and CDR2 as YSLEER. The CDR3 loop reads CASSQAGTSGTGELFF. The CDR3 DNA reads TGCGCCAGCAGCCAAGCCGGGACTAGCGGCACCGGGGAGCTGTTTTTT.

The rearrangement links TRBV10-3 to TRBJ1-3, with 8 bases lining up with TRBD1. Germline CDR1 and CDR2: ENHRY and SYGVKD. The CDR3 runs 18 residues. Losses at the gene ends were 0 bases for V and 2 bases for J; bases not matched to a gene: 9. This chain's CDR3 is CAISESPPQGAPGNTIYF. Written as DNA, the CDR3 is TGTGCCATCAGTGAGTCCCCCCCCCAGGGGGCGCCTGGAAACACCATATATTTT.

This chain joins TRBV6-6 and TRBJ2-3, with TRBD1 matching 9 bases. The length of the CDR3 is 14 residues. Unmatched junction bases numbered 5, after V lost 7 bases and J lost 3 bases. Germline-derived CDR1 and CDR2 are MNHNY and SVGAGI (reference sequence). The CDR3 DNA sequence: TGTGCCAGCATCAGAGACAGGGGGACAGATACGCAGTATTTT. It codes for CASIRDRGTDTQYF.

Turning to this clone: At the DNA level, this CDR3 is encoded by other sequences in the same sample as well. V gene TRBV5-1 combines with J gene TRBJ1-2; the match to TRBD1 covers 7 bases. The CDR3 length is 13 residues. The V gene's germline CDR1 is SGHRS and CDR2 YFSETQ. The trim removed 3 bases at V and 2 bases at J, leaving 1 base unmatched. In DNA, the CDR3 is TGCGCCAGCAGCTCACAGGGGAACTATGGCTACACCTTC. Encoded protein: CASSSQGNYGYTF.

The chain employs TRBV5-1 and TRBJ2-3; a possible D gene is TRBD1 (6 bases). This CDR3 contains 13 residues. V was trimmed by 7 bases and J by 2 bases, leaving 11 bases between them. Germline V gives CDR1 SGHRS, CDR2 YFSETQ. The DNA of the CDR3 is TGCGCCAGCGCCGACAGGTTCACAGATACGCAGTATTTT. This gives the protein CASADRFTDTQYF. Drawing the rest from reference TRBV5-1 and TRBJ2-3, the complete variable domain is KAGVTQTPRYLIKTRGQQVTLSCSPISGHRSVSWYQQTPGQGLQFLFEYFSETQRNKGNFPGRFSGRQFSNSRSEMNVSTLELGDSALYLCASADRFTDTQYFGPGTRLTVL.

The chain recombines TRBV29-1 with TRBJ1-4, with 8 bases that match TRBD1. Per the germline V gene, CDR1 is SQVTM and CDR2 is ANQGSEA. This CDR3 has 13 amino acids. After removal of 7 bases from V and 0 bases from J, the junction contained 1 base not matched to a gene. CDR3 region: CSGGQATNEKLFF. The CDR3 DNA reads TGCAGCGGGGGACAGGCAACTAATGAAAAACTGTTTTTT.

The chain is built from TRBV19 and TRBJ2-7; TRBD2 matches at 14 bases. Trimming took 5 bases from V and 5 from J; bases not matched to a gene: 5. Germline assignment: CDR1 LNHDA and CDR2 SQIVND (reference sequence). The CDR3 is 15 residues long. The DNA of the CDR3 is TGTGCCAGTAGTCTAGGGACTAGCGGGAGCGACGAGCAGTACTTC. The encoded protein is CASSLGTSGSDEQYF.

V and J are TRBV5-4 and TRBJ2-7; a possible D gene is TRBD1 (5 bases). V shed 0 bases and J shed 2 bases, with 9 bases lying between them. CDR1 is SGHNT and CDR2 is YYREEE in the germline V gene (reference sequence). CDR3 length equals 14 residues. In DNA, the CDR3 is TGTGCCAGCAGCTTGGTCGACAGTCCCTACGAGCAGTACTTC. Translated, it gives CASSLVDSPYEQYF. The whole variable domain, remainder taken from reference TRBV5-4 and TRBJ2-7, is ETGVTQSPTHLIKTRGQQVTLRCSSQSGHNTVSWYQQALGQGPQFIFQYYREEENGRGNFPPRFSGLQFPNYSSELNVNALELDDSALYLCASSLVDSPYEQYFGPGTRLTVT.

The V call is TRBV29-1, the J call TRBJ1-1; unclear D gene. V was trimmed by 7 bases and J by 7 bases, leaving 13 bases between them. CDR3 size: 11 residues. CDR1 is SQVTM and CDR2 is ANQGSEA in the germline V gene. The CDR3: CSAARQNEAFF. The DNA for the CDR3 is TGCAGCGCCGCGAGGCAGAATGAAGCTTTCTTT.

The rearrangement joins TRBV6-6 to TRBJ2-5, with D tentatively TRBD2 (6 bases). Germline loops: CDR1 MNHNY, CDR2 SVGAGI (reference sequence). With 5 bases removed from V and 3 bases from J, the gap between germline ends came to 10 bases. The CDR3 covers 13 residues. The CDR3 loop is CASSAGGKETQYF. The CDR3 DNA is TGTGCCAGCAGTGCCGGGGGTAAAGAGACCCAGTACTTC.

As for this clone: One junction end disagrees with the germline gene, perhaps due to a read error. The chain uses TRBV18 and TRBJ1-1, with D unresolved. Germline CDR1 and CDR2: KGHSH and LQKENI. CDR3 size: 16 residues. CDR3: CANSPNLNAEGTEAFF. CDR3 coding DNA: TGTGCCAACTCACCAAATTTGAACGCCGAGGGCACTGAAGCTTTCTTT.

This chain links TRBV7-9 with TRBJ2-5, with a tentative D call TRBD1 (5 bases). CDR1 SEHNR and CDR2 FQNEAQ come from the germline V gene (reference sequence). CDR3 length equals 14 residues. Trimming removed 4 bases at V and 2 bases at J, with 11 bases between. CDR3 DNA sequence: TGTGCCAGCAGCTCCCAGGACAAGCAAGAGACCCAGTACTTC. Translated, it gives CASSSQDKQETQYF.

The chain carries TRBV5-8 and TRBJ2-7, with TRBD1 identical over 8 bases. Germline V gene lookup returns CDR1 SGHTS and CDR2 YDEGEE. The CDR3 contains 16 residues. Unmatched junction bases numbered 14, after V lost 4 bases and J lost 5 bases. In nucleotides, the CDR3 is TGTGCCAGCAGCCATATGAGACAGGGGCAATGGAACGAGCAGTACTTC. Protein: CASSHMRQGQWNEQYF.

The V and J genes are TRBV7-2 and TRBJ2-3; 9 bases are a match to TRBD2. Germline CDR1 is SGHTA and CDR2 is FQGNSA. CDR3 length: 16 residues. Trimming removed 2 bases from V and 4 bases from J; junction bases left unmatched: 7. CDR3 loop: CASSLRSGGSPDTQYF. Written as DNA, the CDR3 is TGTGCCAGCAGCTTACGTAGCGGGGGTTCCCCAGATACGCAGTATTTT.

V is TRBV6-5 and J is TRBJ2-1; maybe TRBD2 (5 bases). V lost 2 bases to trimming and J lost 5 bases, with 13 bases between them. This CDR3 is 15 amino acids long. In germline, CDR1 is MNHEY, CDR2 SVGAGI. Here the CDR3 reads CASSYRGRTDNEQFF. CDR3 coding DNA: TGTGCCAGCAGTTACCGGGGAAGAACCGACAATGAGCAGTTCTTC.

This chain connects TRBV19 to TRBJ1-2; TRBD1 aligns across 7 bases. Looked up from germline, CDR1 is LNHDA and CDR2 is SQIVND (reference sequence). The CDR3 totals 20 residues. With 4 bases clipped from V and 3 bases from J, the junction kept 23 bases outside the gene matches. The CDR3 here is CASSNDRAWTEGSGDYGYTF. The CDR3 DNA reads as TGTGCCAGTAGTAACGACAGGGCGTGGACTGAGGGGAGTGGGGACTATGGCTACACCTTC. Full variable domain (remainder filled in from reference TRBV19 and TRBJ1-2): DGGITQSPKYLFRKEGQNVTLSCEQNLNHDAMYWYRQDPGQGLRLIYYSQIVNDFQKGDIAEGYSVSREKKESFPLTVTSAQKNPTAFYLCASSNDRAWTEGSGDYGYTFGSGTRLTVV.

The chain recombines TRBV29-1 with TRBJ2-1; 7 nucleotides line up with TRBD2. Unmatched junction bases numbered 9, after V lost 3 bases and J lost 10 bases. This CDR3 contains 13 residues. Germline loops: CDR1 SQVTM, CDR2 ANQGSEA. For the CDR3, the DNA is TGCAGCGTTGAGAGTGGGAGGGCCGCCGAGCAGTTCTTC. Translated, it gives CSVESGRAAEQFF.

This chain joins TRBV7-9 and TRBJ2-3; D is unresolved. The CDR3 extends over 15 amino acids. Germline V lookup: CDR1 SEHNR, CDR2 FQNEAQ (reference sequence). Trimming removed 2 bases from V and 2 bases from J, with 11 bases in between. In DNA form, the CDR3 reads TGTGCCAGCAGCTTACGAGACGGGTTCACAGATACGCAGTATTTT. Its translation is CASSLRDGFTDTQYF.

The chain couples TRBV25-1 to TRBJ1-6; 7 bases fit TRBD1. The CDR3 covers 17 residues. V shed 4 bases, J shed 1 base, and the junction held 7 bases outside the gene matches. Germline CDR1 is MGHDK and CDR2 is SYGVNS. CDR3 bases: TGTGCCAGCAGTGTTGGTGCAGGGGGGTCCTATAATTCACCCCTCCACTTT. This encodes CASSVGAGGSYNSPLHF.

The rearrangement joins TRBV7-2 to TRBJ1-1; tentatively, D is TRBD1 (5 bases). Deletions cut 5 bases from V and 10 bases from J, with 14 bases between. CDR1 and CDR2 from the germline V gene are SGHTA and FQGNSA. This CDR3 contains 12 residues. CDR3: CASSPMQGRAFF. The CDR3 region has the DNA TGTGCCAGCAGCCCCATGCAGGGCAGAGCTTTCTTT. Drawing the rest from reference TRBV7-2 and TRBJ1-1, the complete variable domain is GAGVSQSPSNKVTEKGKDVELRCDPISGHTALYWYRQSLGQGLEFLIYFQGNSAPDKSGLPSDRFSAERTGGSVSTLTIQRTQQEDSAVYLCASSPMQGRAFFGQGTRLTVV.